This entry features one T cell receptor (beta chain) sequence. Its antigen is currently unknown. Germline CDR1 GTSNPN, CDR2 SVGIG (reference sequence). The CDR3 is 11 residues long. The V end was cut by 0 bases, the J end by 8 bases, with 7 bases between. The data were taken from a study of CD8+ T cells in alopecia areata. The study, taken as a whole, reports: Higher clonality was seen in lesional scalp than in normal scalp, especially in alopecia totalis/universalis. Administration of tofacitinib significantly diminished scalp clonality and expanded CD8+ clones within the top 100.

Indicated treatment: oral pan-JAK inhibitor, 5-10 mg twice daily. The study team obtained lesional scalp punch biopsies and peripheral blood from alopecia areata patients. RNA, once extracted, was reverse transcribed into cDNA for use as the sequencing template. Data came from immunoSEQ multiplex PCR; TCRdb stores just in-frame clones and leaves some out. The sample lists 150,000 to 200,000 clones; 55% to 75% were seen once. Source: CD4+ T cells sorted from blood, taken at week 24, from a patient treated with tofacitinib. The TCR sequence derives from a human donor with alopecia areata. The chain has TRBV30 and TRBJ1-1, with D hard to call. CDR3: CAWSVPVEAFF. CDR3 nucleotides: TGTGCCTGGAGTGTACCGGTCGAAGCTTTCTTT.